These 21 T cell receptor beta chains originate from one sample sequenced in a study of beta chain features in type 1 diabetes listed by TCRdb under 2018. On the study overall, not on this receptor specifically: A moderate but significant shortening of TCRB CDR3 length was observed in type 1 diabetes patients in all four CD4+ subsets.

The library was made by the immunoSEQ multiplex PCR assay. The entire isolated RNA was reverse transcribed using the High Capacity cDNA Reverse Transcription Kit, and thus expressed TCRB transcripts were sequenced. TCRdb provides this immuneACCESS table in a form limited to in-frame rearrangements. Some clones are lacking; in checked studies, under half of them reflect an unresolved V gene, and why the rest are absent is not known. Counted in this sample were hundreds of thousands of clones; more than 12% of them appeared once. 0.03% to 0.045% of the sample comes from the top ten. Antigens for these TCRs are unknown. The sequenced sample was naive CD4+ T cells from blood. In light of the paper, this sample's cell subset or site label describes: true naive CD4+ T cells. The receptors come from a man between 18 and 35 years old with type 1 diabetes.

This clone was picked up a small number of times. This chain connects TRBV7-8 to TRBJ2-7; D not resolved. Germline V gives CDR1 SGHVS, CDR2 FQNEAQ. This CDR3 contains 16 residues. Trimming stripped 1 base from V and 3 bases from J, with 16 bases between. The CDR3 loop reads CASSLVGASAYYEQYF. Here the CDR3 DNA reads TGTGCCAGCAGCTTAGTTGGAGCCTCCGCCTACTACGAGCAGTACTTC. Using reference TRBV7-8 and TRBJ2-7 for the parts outside the CDR3, the full variable domain is GAGVSQSPRYKVAKRGQDVALRCDPISGHVSLFWYQQALGQGPEFLTYFQNEAQLDKSGLPSDRFFAERPEGSVSTLKIQRTQQEDSAVYLCASSLVGASAYYEQYFGPGTRLTVT.

The V and J genes are TRBV21-1 and TRBJ2-7; TRBD2 is the table's D call and was not checked against the DNA. TRBV21-1 is a listed pseudogene. The CDR3 is made up of 13 amino acids. This CDR3 is CASNERFSYEQYF. The DNA of the CDR3 is TGTGCCAGCAACGAGCGGTTCTCCTACGAGCAGTACTTC.

The V call is TRBV11-1, the J call TRBJ2-5; a possible D gene is TRBD2 (6 bases). Trimming removed 4 bases at V and 1 base at J, with 13 bases between. The germline V gene encodes CDR1 SGHAT and CDR2 FQDESV (reference sequence). The CDR3 is 15 residues long. CDR3 in DNA: TGTGCCAGCAGCTCAGGCGGGAACCCCCAAGAGACCCAGTACTTC. The encoded protein is CASSSGGNPQETQYF.

The chain uses TRBV30 and TRBJ2-7; 7 nucleotides align to TRBD1. From germline, CDR1 is GTSNPN and CDR2 SVGIG (reference sequence). After removal of 4 bases from V and 3 bases from J, the junction contained 3 bases not matched to a gene. This CDR3 spans 12 amino acids. This CDR3 reads CAWTGQSYEQYF. The CDR3 nucleotides read TGTGCCTGGACGGGACAGAGCTACGAGCAGTACTTC.

This chain connects TRBV15 to TRBJ1-1; perhaps TRBD1 as D (5 bases). V lost 0 bases and J 5 bases, leaving 10 bases between the germline ends. This CDR3 is built from 14 residues. Germline V gene data show CDR1 as LNHNV and CDR2 as YYDKDF (reference sequence). The CDR3 reads CATSRDRGRTEAFF. The CDR3 DNA is TGTGCCACCAGCAGAGATCGGGGGAGGACTGAAGCTTTCTTT. Supplemented by reference TRBV15 and TRBJ1-1, the full variable domain reads DAMVIQNPRYQVTQFGKPVTLSCSQTLNHNVMYWYQQKSSQAPKLLFHYYDKDFNNEADTPDNFQSRRPNTSFCFLDIRSPGLGDTAMYLCATSRDRGRTEAFFGQGTRLTVV.

As DNA, the CDR3 is TGTGCCAGCAGTGACAGGCCCAGCACAGATACGCAGTATTTT. Amino acids: CASSDRPSTDTQYF. The chain links TRBV25-1 to TRBJ2-3; the D is unclear. The V gene lost 3 bases and the J gene lost 0 bases, with 7 bases spanning the gap. In germline, CDR1 is MGHDK, CDR2 SYGVNS. There are 14 residues in the CDR3.

The chain recombines TRBV29-1 with TRBJ1-5; tentatively, D is TRBD1 (6 bases). Germline values: CDR1 SQVTM, CDR2 ANQGSEA. The CDR3 length is 14 residues. The V end lost 5 bases, the J end lost 3 bases, and 14 bases lay between the germline ends. CDR3 coding DNA: TGCAGCGTTAGGGGGTCAGGGAACAATCAGCCCCAGCATTTT. Protein: CSVRGSGNNQPQHF. The variable domain in full, with the rest retrieved from reference TRBV29-1 and TRBJ1-5, is SAVISQKPSRDICQRGTSLTIQCQVDSQVTMMFWYRQQPGQSLTLIATANQGSEATYESGFVIDKFPISRPNLTFSTLTVSNMSPEDSSIYLCSVRGSGNNQPQHFGDGTRLSIL.

The chain uses TRBV30 and TRBJ2-1, with D possibly being TRBD1 or TRBD2 (6 bases each). In germline, CDR1 is GTSNPN, CDR2 SVGIG (reference sequence). The ends were cut back, 4 bases at V and 9 bases at J, with 16 bases in the middle. This CDR3 spans 13 amino acids. This CDR3 is CAWTARGQGEQFF. DNA of the CDR3: TGTGCCTGGACGGCCCGGGGGCAAGGTGAGCAGTTCTTC.

This clone was seen a handful of times. This chain uses TRBV6-5 with TRBJ1-4; D may be TRBD1 (6 bases). The CDR3 length is 15 residues. In germline, CDR1 is MNHEY, CDR2 SVGAGI. Trimming removed 4 bases from V and 3 bases from J, with 12 bases in between. CDR3 sequence: CASSSRDTPNEKLFF. The DNA of the CDR3 is TGTGCCAGCAGTTCCCGGGACACTCCTAATGAAAAACTGTTTTTT.

A remark on this clone: Distinct nucleotide sequences in the sample also encode this CDR3. This chain links TRBV4-1 with TRBJ1-1; the match to TRBD1 covers 10 bases. After removal of 1 base from V and 3 bases from J, the junction contained 2 bases not matched to a gene. The CDR3 contains 15 residues. Germline V gene sequence: CDR1 MGHRA, CDR2 YSYEKL. The CDR3, as DNA: TGCGCCAGCAGCCAAGGACAGGGGGCAGACACTGAAGCTTTCTTT. Translation: CASSQGQGADTEAFF.

The rearrangement uses TRBV12-5 and TRBJ2-1; 11 bases agree with TRBD1. There are 15 residues in the CDR3. V was clipped by 5 bases and J by 6 bases; unmatched bases: 6. Per the germline V gene, CDR1 is LGHNT and CDR2 is FRNRAP. The chain's CDR3 is CASGRSGTGGNEQFF. CDR3 DNA: TGTGCTAGTGGTCGCTCCGGGACAGGGGGCAATGAGCAGTTCTTC.

The genes are TRBV4-3 and TRBJ1-4, with a weak D call TRBD1 (5 bases). The CDR3 is 16 residues long. Germline V lookup: CDR1 LGHNA, CDR2 YSLEER. Between the trimmed V and J ends, which lost 4 bases and 0 bases, there was a span of 12 bases. The DNA for the CDR3 is TGCGCCAGCAGCCTCGTCGGGGGGACAACTAATGAAAAACTGTTTTTT. Translated, it gives CASSLVGGTTNEKLFF.

The chain combines TRBV19 with TRBJ2-2, with 11 bases matching TRBD1. Germline CDR1 and CDR2: LNHDA and SQIVND (reference sequence). The CDR3 consists of 15 residues. The V gene end was trimmed by 6 bases and the J gene end by 6 bases; junction bases not matched to a gene: 6. The CDR3 DNA reads TGTGCCAGTAGCCCAGGACAGGGGGCGGCCGGGGAGCTGTTTTTT. The encoded protein is CASSPGQGAAGELFF.

This clone was found a few times. This chain joins TRBV7-2 and TRBJ1-1; D is ambiguous. In germline, CDR1 is SGHTA, CDR2 FQGNSA. The CDR3 runs 11 residues. Trimming removed 3 bases from V and 4 bases from J, with 3 bases in between. The CDR3 sequence is CASSFVTEAFF. The CDR3 DNA follows: TGTGCCAGCAGCTTTGTCACTGAAGCTTTCTTT.

In DNA form, the CDR3 reads TGTGCCAGCAGTGACCATAGCGGGCGTACCAACAATGAGCAGTTCTTC. Translating gives CASSDHSGRTNNEQFF. This rearrangement joins TRBV6-1 to TRBJ2-1, with 7 bases lining up with TRBD2. CDR3 size: 16 residues. V lost 3 bases and J lost 5; bases outside the gene matches: 10. Germline lookup yields CDR1 MNHNS and CDR2 SASEGT.

This clone has just a few counts. The J gene is TRBJ1-5, the V gene TRBV27; tentatively, D is TRBD1 (5 bases). Trimming left V 4 bases short and J 1 base short, with 11 bases between. The CDR3 has 15 amino acids. From germline, CDR1 is MNHEY and CDR2 SMNVEV (reference sequence). The CDR3 sequence: CASSSGRISNQPQHF. The CDR3 DNA reads as TGTGCCAGCAGTTCGGGACGGATAAGCAATCAGCCCCAGCATTTT.

This sequence joins TRBV28 and TRBJ1-2; D remains unclear. The V and J ends lost 6 bases and 4 bases respectively, with 18 bases between them. This CDR3 has 15 residues. Germline CDR1 MDHEN, CDR2 SYDVKM. In DNA, the CDR3 is TGTGCCAGCAGGGAACGGACCTCTCGGGTCTATGGCTACACCTTC. Translated: CASRERTSRVYGYTF.

This clone has just a few counts. The rearrangement joins TRBV7-9 to TRBJ1-2, with 12 bases lining up with TRBD1. The ends lost 6 bases at V and 3 bases at J; junction bases unmatched: 5. The CDR3 runs to 15 residues. Germline CDR1 and CDR2: SEHNR and FQNEAQ (reference sequence). CDR3: CASSVGQGAHYGYTF. CDR3 sequence (DNA): TGTGCCAGCAGTGTGGGACAGGGGGCTCACTATGGCTACACCTTC.

This clone was counted only a few times. The chain joins TRBV6-5 to TRBJ2-1, with D tentatively TRBD1 (5 bases). Per the germline V gene, CDR1 is MNHEY and CDR2 is SVGAGI. The CDR3 spans 14 residues. V lost 5 bases to trimming and J lost 6 bases, with 14 bases between them. CDR3 region: CASSPQSRANEQFF. In nucleotides, the CDR3 is TGTGCCAGCAGTCCACAGTCCAGGGCCAATGAGCAGTTCTTC.

The genes are TRBV10-3 and TRBJ1-1, with 9 bases matching TRBD1. V was pared by 9 bases and J by 0 bases, with 2 bases of the junction left unmatched. The V gene's germline CDR1 is ENHRY and CDR2 SYGVKD. There are 13 residues in the CDR3. The CDR3 bases are TGTGCCATACGGGACAGGGTGAACACTGAAGCTTTCTTT. This codes for CAIRDRVNTEAFF.

This clone showed up just a few times. V and J are TRBV29-1 and TRBJ1-2, with 9 nucleotides matching TRBD1. The CDR3 has 13 amino acids. Germline V lookup: CDR1 SQVTM, CDR2 ANQGSEA. The V gene end was trimmed by 6 bases and the J gene end by 3 bases; junction bases not matched to a gene: 5. The CDR3 bases are TGCAGCGTCAAACAGGGGGCTGACTATGGCTACACCTTC. Protein product: CSVKQGADYGYTF.